A single sample is the source of the 10 T cell receptor beta chains below, sequenced in a study of CXCR3-negative and CXCR3-positive naive CD8 T cells. Study-wide findings and caveats: For CXCR3-positive naive cells, TRB CDR3s were more hydrophobic than those of CXCR3-negative naive cells.

Preparation of TRB cDNA libraries relied on 5' RACE carrying UMI labels. TCRdb re-called the 5' RACE reads and gives one entry per CDR3 protein, without DNA. The table lists about 50,000 distinct CDR3 sequences. These receptors are not linked to any known antigen. Sequencing was done on a sample of naive CXCR3+ CD8+ T cells from blood. Stated subset: CD45RO-CCR7+CD27+CD95- naive CD8+ T cells expressing CXCR3 (TNR3+). These receptors all stem from a human donor in good health. Some clones in this sample may be carry-over from other donors' samples.

This chain connects TRBV19 to TRBJ2-1. Looked up from germline, CDR1 is LNHDA and CDR2 is SQIVND (reference sequence). This CDR3 is built from 12 residues. The CDR3 spells CASSIDGNEQFF.

This sequence joins TRBV6-6 and TRBJ1-1; TCRdb indicates TRBD1, and absent DNA this call remains unverified. Germline lookup yields CDR1 MNHNY and CDR2 SVGAGI (reference sequence). The CDR3 is 19 amino acids. This CDR3 reads CASSYASGYQRQENTEAFF.

The J gene is TRBJ2-1, the V gene TRBV12-3 or TRBV12-4; TCRdb's D call of TRBD1 is untestable without DNA. There are 15 residues in the CDR3. CDR3 residues: CASIPGQGSYNEQFF.

This rearrangement joins TRBV27 to TRBJ1-1; the TRBD1 assignment by TCRdb is unverifiable without DNA. The V gene's germline CDR1 is MNHEY and CDR2 SMNVEV (reference sequence). The CDR3 runs 15 residues. The CDR3 is CASSLWGRVNTEAFF.

The J gene is TRBJ2-7, the V gene TRBV19. Germline CDR1 LNHDA, CDR2 SQIVND (reference sequence). The CDR3 has 14 amino acids. Here the CDR3 reads CASSQFDVSYEQYF.

CDR3 sequence: CSVNLAGGNEQFF. The rearrangement uses TRBV20-1 and TRBJ2-1; no DNA is available, so the TRBD2 call from TCRdb remains unchecked. This CDR3 spans 13 amino acids. The V gene's germline CDR1 is DFQATT and CDR2 SNEGSKA (reference sequence).

CDR3 region: CASSLHGPGEQYF. This sequence joins TRBV7-2 and TRBJ2-7; the D call of TRBD2 rests on TCRdb alone, since no DNA is present to check it. This CDR3 contains 13 residues. CDR1 SGHTA and CDR2 FQGNSA come from the germline V gene.

The chain joins TRBV20-1 to TRBJ2-7. The CDR3 contains 12 residues. CDR1 is DFQATT, CDR2 SNEGSKA, per germline (reference sequence). CDR3 amino acids: CSAPNLTYEQYF.

The V and J genes are TRBV9 and TRBJ2-3. The CDR3 has 13 amino acids. In germline, CDR1 is SGDLS, CDR2 YYNGEE. Here the CDR3 reads CASSAASADTQYF. The full variable domain, its missing parts supplied by reference TRBV9 and TRBJ2-3, is DSGVTQTPKHLITATGQRVTLRCSPRSGDLSVYWYQQSLDQGLQFLIQYYNGEERAKGNILERFSAQQFPDLHSELNLSSLELGDSALYFCASSAASADTQYFGPGTRLTVL.

The genes are TRBV5-1 and TRBJ2-7; checking the TCRdb D call of TRBD2 is not possible without DNA. The CDR3 has 13 residues. Germline assignment: CDR1 SGHRS and CDR2 YFSETQ. The CDR3 here is CASSGGAADEQYF.